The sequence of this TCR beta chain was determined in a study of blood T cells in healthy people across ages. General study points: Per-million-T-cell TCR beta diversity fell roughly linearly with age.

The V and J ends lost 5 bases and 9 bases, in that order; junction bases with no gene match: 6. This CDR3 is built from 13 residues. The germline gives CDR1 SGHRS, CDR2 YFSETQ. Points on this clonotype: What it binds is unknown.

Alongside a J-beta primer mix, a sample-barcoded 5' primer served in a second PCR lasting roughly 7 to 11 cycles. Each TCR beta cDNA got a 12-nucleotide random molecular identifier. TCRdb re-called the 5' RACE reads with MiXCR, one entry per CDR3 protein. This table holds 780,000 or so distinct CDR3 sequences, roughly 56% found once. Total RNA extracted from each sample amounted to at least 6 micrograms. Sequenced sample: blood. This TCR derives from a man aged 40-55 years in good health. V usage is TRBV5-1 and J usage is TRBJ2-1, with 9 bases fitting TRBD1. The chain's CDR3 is CASSWTGASEQFF. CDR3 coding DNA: TGCGCCAGCAGTTGGACAGGGGCAAGTGAGCAGTTCTTC.